This TCR beta chain was recorded in a study of T cell responses to AZD1222 COVID-19 vaccine. Assay used: immunoSEQ multiplex PCR; TCRdb lists only in-frame clones, some missing. The repertoire has approximately 130,000 clones, less than 95% of them found once; the top ten carry 7.2%. This CDR3 has 13 residues. CDR1 is SGHDT, CDR2 YYEEEE, per germline. The V and J ends lost 5 bases and 1 base respectively, with 9 bases between them. The chain has TRBV5-6 and TRBJ1-1, with D hard to call. Sample: peripheral blood, taken on day 0 of AZD1222 vaccination. This sequence originates from an adult in good health. CDR3 nucleotide sequence: TGTGCCAGCAGTTCCGTAGGGAACACTGAAGCTTTCTTT. Amino acid sequence: CASSSVGNTEAFF. Full variable domain (remainder filled in from reference TRBV5-6 and TRBJ1-1): DAGVTQSPTHLIKTRGQQVTLRCSPKSGHDTVSWYQQALGQGPQFIFQYYEEEERQRGNFPDRFSGHQFPNYSSELNVNALLLGDSALYLCASSSVGNTEAFFGQGTRLTVV.